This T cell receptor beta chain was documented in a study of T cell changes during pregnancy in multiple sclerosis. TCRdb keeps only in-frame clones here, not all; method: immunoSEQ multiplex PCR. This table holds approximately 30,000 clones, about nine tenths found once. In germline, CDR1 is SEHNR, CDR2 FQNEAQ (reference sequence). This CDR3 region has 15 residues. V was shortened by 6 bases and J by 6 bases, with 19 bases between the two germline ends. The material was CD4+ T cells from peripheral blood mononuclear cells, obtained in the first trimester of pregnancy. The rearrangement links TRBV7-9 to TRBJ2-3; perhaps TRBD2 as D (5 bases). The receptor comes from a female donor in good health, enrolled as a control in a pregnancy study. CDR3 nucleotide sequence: TGTGCCAGCAGTCTGCGGGCGGCGACTTCGGATACGCAGTATTTT. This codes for CASSLRAATSDTQYF.